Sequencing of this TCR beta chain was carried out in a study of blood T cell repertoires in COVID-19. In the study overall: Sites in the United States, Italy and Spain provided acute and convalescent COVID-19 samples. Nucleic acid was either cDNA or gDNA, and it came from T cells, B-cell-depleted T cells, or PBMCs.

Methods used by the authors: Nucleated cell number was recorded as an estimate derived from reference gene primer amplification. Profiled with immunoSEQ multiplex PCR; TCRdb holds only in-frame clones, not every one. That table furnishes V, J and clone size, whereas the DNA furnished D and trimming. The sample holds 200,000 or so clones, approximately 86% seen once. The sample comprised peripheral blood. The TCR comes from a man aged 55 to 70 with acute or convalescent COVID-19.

Here the CDR3 DNA reads TGTGCCAGCAGTGGCCAGACAGGGAAGAACCCCTACGAGCAGTACTTC. This codes for CASSGQTGKNPYEQYF. The chain carries TRBV6-1 and TRBJ2-7, with 7 nucleotides matching TRBD1. The trim removed 4 bases at V and 2 bases at J, leaving 11 bases unmatched. Germline V CDR1 and CDR2: MNHNS, SASEGT. The CDR3 has 16 amino acids.